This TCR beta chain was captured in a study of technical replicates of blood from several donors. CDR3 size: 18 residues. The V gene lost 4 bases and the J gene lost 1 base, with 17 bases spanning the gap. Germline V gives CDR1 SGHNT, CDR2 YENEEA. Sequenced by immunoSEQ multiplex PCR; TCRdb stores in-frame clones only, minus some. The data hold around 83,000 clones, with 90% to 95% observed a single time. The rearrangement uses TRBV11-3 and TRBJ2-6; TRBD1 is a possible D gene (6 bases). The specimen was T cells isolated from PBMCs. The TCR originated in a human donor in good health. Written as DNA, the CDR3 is TGTGCCAGCAGCTCAGGGACACCGTGGGGTTCTGGGGCCAACGTCCTGACTTTC. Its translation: CASSSGTPWGSGANVLTF.